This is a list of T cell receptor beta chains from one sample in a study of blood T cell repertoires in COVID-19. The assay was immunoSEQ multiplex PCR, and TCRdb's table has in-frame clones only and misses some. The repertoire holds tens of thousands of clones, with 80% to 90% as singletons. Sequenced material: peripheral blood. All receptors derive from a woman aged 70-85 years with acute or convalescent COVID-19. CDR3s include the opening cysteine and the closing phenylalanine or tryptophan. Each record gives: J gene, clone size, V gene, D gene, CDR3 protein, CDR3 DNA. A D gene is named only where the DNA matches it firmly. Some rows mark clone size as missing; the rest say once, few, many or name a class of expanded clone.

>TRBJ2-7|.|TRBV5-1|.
CASSLPWPSVSYEQYF
TGCGCCAGCAGCCTCCCGTGGCCTAGCGTCTCCTACGAGCAGTACTTC
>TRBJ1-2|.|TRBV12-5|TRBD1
CASGFGTANYGYTF
TGTGCTAGTGGATTCGGGACAGCTAACTATGGCTACACCTTC
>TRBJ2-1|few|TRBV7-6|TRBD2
CASSGGNYNEQFF
TGTGCCAGCTCGGGAGGGAACTACAATGAGCAGTTCTTC
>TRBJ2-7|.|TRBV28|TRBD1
CASSRQGPSSYEQYF
TGTGCCAGCAGCAGACAGGGCCCCAGCTCCTACGAGCAGTACTTC
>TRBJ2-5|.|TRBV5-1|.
CASSWASQETQYF
TGCGCCAGCAGCTGGGCCAGCCAAGAGACCCAGTACTTC
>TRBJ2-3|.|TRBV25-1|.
CASSEGSTDTQYF
TGTGCCAGCAGTGAGGGCTCCACAGATACGCAGTATTTT
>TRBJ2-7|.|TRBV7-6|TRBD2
CASSLGAASGNYEQYF
TGTGCCAGCAGCTTAGGCGCGGCTAGCGGGAACTACGAGCAGTACTTC
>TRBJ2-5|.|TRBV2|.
CASTRLTGAYQETQYF
TGTGCCAGCACACGCCTCACAGGAGCGTACCAAGAGACCCAGTACTTC
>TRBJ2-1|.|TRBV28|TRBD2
CASSFSGLARNEQFF
TGTGCCAGCAGTTTTTCGGGACTAGCGCGCAATGAGCAGTTCTTC
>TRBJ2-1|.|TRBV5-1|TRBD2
CASSPGTSGRGRHEQFF
TGCGCCAGCAGTCCCGGGACTAGCGGGAGAGGGCGGCATGAGCAGTTCTTC
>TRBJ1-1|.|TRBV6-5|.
CASSYSWSGGTEAFF
TGTGCCAGCAGTTACTCCTGGAGCGGGGGGACTGAAGCTTTCTTT
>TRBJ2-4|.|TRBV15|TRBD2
CATSRDWTSGNNIQYF
TGTGCCACCAGCAGAGACTGGACTAGCGGGAACAACATTCAGTACTTC
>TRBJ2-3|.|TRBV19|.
CASSRAKSTDTQYF
TGTGCCAGTAGTAGGGCAAAGAGCACAGATACGCAGTATTTT
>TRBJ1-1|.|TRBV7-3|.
CASSLFKNTEAFF
TGTGCCAGCAGCTTATTCAAAAACACTGAAGCTTTCTTT
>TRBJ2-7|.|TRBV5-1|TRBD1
CASSVTGSAYEQYF
TGCGCCAGCAGCGTGACAGGGTCGGCTTACGAGCAGTACTTC
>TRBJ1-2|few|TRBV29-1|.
CSVDRRTGTHYGYTF
TGCAGCGTTGATCGCCGTACAGGGACCCACTATGGCTACACCTTC
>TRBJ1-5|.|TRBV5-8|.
CASLGRAPSSNQPQHF
TGTGCCAGCCTAGGGAGGGCCCCTAGTAGCAATCAGCCCCAGCATTTT
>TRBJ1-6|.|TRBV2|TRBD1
CASSLRTGTANSPLHF
TGTGCCAGCAGCCTAAGGACCGGGACAGCTAATTCACCCCTCCACTTT
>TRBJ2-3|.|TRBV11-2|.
CASSFVDTQYF
TGTGCCAGCAGCTTCGTAGATACGCAGTATTTT
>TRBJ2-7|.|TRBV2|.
CARGGSAPNEQYF
TGTGCCCGCGGAGGAAGCGCCCCCAACGAGCAGTACTTC
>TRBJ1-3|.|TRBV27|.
CASSTRGGGLSGNTIYF
TGTGCCAGCAGTACACGGGGCGGAGGGCTCTCTGGAAACACCATATATTTT
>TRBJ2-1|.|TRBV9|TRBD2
CASSSRLAGKSNEQFF
TGTGCCAGCAGCTCCCGACTAGCGGGAAAGTCAAATGAGCAGTTCTTC
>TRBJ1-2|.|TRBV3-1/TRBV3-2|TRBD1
CASSQGVQGGYGYTF
TGTGCCAGCAGCCAAGGGGTCCAGGGGGGCTATGGCTACACCTTC
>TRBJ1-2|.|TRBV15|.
CATSRATGFSNGYTF
TGTGCCACCAGCAGAGCCACAGGGTTCTCGAATGGCTACACCTTC
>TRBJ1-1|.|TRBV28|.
CASSLGGDTEAFF
TGTGCCAGCAGTTTAGGAGGAGACACTGAAGCTTTCTTT
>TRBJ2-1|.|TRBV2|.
CASTLGQNEQFF
TGTGCCAGCACCCTGGGCCAGAATGAGCAGTTCTTC
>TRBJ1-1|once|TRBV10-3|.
CAIRGLGTEAFF
TGTGCCATCAGGGGACTGGGCACTGAAGCTTTCTTT
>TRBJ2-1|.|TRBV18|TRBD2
CASSPLSGSDSNEQFF
TGTGCCAGCTCACCGCTTAGCGGGTCTGACAGCAATGAGCAGTTCTTC
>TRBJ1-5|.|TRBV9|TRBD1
CASSSGQGISNQPQHF
TGTGCCAGCAGCTCGGGACAGGGGATTAGCAATCAGCCCCAGCATTTT
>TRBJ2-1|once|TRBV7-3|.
CASSFGESSYNEQFF
TGTGCCAGCAGCTTCGGAGAAAGCTCCTACAATGAGCAGTTCTTC
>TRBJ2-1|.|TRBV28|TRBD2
CASSKSGIGTGNEQFF
TGTGCCAGCAGCAAAAGCGGGATCGGGACCGGGAATGAGCAGTTCTTC
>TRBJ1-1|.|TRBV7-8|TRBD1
CASSPQRGQGREGAFF
TGTGCCAGCAGCCCCCAGCGAGGACAGGGGAGGGAGGGAGCTTTCTTT
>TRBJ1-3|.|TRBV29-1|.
CSVGQSRNSGNTIYF
TGCAGCGTTGGACAGTCTCGAAACTCTGGAAACACCATATATTTT
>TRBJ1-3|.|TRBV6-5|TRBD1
CASSYSSGQGGNTIYF
TGTGCCAGCAGTTACTCATCGGGACAGGGGGGAAACACCATATATTTT
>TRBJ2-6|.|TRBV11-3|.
CASSLGHNSGANVLTF
TGTGCCAGCAGCTTGGGACACAACTCTGGGGCCAACGTCCTGACTTTC
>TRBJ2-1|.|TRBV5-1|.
CASSQPLSSYNEQFF
TGCGCCAGCAGCCAACCACTGAGCTCCTACAATGAGCAGTTCTTC
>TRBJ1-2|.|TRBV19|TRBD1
CASSMGTGGNYGYTF
TGTGCCAGTAGTATGGGGACAGGGGGCAACTATGGCTACACCTTC
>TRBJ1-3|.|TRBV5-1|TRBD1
CASSPGQGLTGNTIYF
TGCGCCAGCAGCCCGGGACAGGGACTAACTGGAAACACCATATATTTT
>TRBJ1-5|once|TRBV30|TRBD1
CAWNPRQGRGSNQPQHF
TGTGCCTGGAACCCACGACAGGGCCGAGGTAGCAATCAGCCCCAGCATTTT
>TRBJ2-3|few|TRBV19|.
CASKVISGTDTQYF
TGTGCCAGTAAGGTCATAAGCGGCACAGATACGCAGTATTTT
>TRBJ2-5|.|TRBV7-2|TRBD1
CASSRGDSQETQYF
TGTGCCAGCAGCAGAGGGGACAGCCAAGAGACCCAGTACTTC
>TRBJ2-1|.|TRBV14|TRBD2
CASSQDRGGRGEQFF
TGTGCCAGCAGCCAAGATCGTGGCGGGAGAGGGGAGCAGTTCTTC
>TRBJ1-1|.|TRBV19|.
CASSRLGGPRNTEAFF
TGTGCCAGTAGTAGGTTGGGGGGACCCCGGAACACTGAAGCTTTCTTT
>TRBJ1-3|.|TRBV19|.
CASSRPARAGNTIYF
TGTGCCAGTAGTCGGCCGGCCAGGGCAGGAAACACCATATATTTT
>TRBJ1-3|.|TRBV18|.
CASSGTRSGNTIYF
TGTGCCAGCTCAGGGACACGCTCTGGAAACACCATATATTTT
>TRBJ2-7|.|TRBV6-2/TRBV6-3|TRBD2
CASSYSGTLPGDEQYF
TGTGCCAGCAGTTACAGCGGGACCCTCCCCGGGGACGAGCAGTACTTC
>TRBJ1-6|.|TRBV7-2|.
CASSLTDNSPLHF
TGTGCCAGCAGCTTAACAGATAATTCACCCCTCCACTTT
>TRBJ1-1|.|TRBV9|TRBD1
CASSTRQGGNTEAFF
TGTGCCAGCAGCACCCGACAGGGTGGGAACACTGAAGCTTTCTTT
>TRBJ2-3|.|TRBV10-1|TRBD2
CASSDNSGSTDTQYF
TGCGCCAGCAGTGATAATAGCGGGAGCACAGATACGCAGTATTTT
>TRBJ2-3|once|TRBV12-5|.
CASGLSAMTDTQYF
TGTGCTAGCGGTTTGAGTGCGATGACAGATACGCAGTATTTT